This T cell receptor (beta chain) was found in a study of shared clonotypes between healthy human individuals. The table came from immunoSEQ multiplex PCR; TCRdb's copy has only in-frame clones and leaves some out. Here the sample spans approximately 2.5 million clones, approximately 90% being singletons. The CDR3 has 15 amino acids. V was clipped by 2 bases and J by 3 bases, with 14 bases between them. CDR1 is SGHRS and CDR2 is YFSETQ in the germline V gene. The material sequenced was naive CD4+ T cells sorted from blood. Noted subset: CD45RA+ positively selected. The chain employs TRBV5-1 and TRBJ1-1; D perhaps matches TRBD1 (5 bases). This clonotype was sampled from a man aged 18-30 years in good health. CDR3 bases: TGCGCCAGCAGCTTATTCTCAGGGTTTGACACTGAAGCTTTCTTT. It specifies CASSLFSGFDTEAFF.